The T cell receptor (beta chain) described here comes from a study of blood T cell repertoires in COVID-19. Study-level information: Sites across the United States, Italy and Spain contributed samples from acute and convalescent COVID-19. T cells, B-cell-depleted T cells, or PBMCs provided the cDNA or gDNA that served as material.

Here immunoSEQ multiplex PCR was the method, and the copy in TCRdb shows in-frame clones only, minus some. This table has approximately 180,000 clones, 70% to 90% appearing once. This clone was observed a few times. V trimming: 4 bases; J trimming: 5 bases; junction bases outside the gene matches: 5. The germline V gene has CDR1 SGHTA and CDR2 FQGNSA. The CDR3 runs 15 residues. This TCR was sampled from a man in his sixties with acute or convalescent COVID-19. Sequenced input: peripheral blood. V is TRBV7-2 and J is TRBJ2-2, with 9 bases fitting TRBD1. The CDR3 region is CASSSRQGGTGELFF. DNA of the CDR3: TGTGCCAGCAGCTCTCGACAGGGGGGTACCGGGGAGCTGTTTTTT.